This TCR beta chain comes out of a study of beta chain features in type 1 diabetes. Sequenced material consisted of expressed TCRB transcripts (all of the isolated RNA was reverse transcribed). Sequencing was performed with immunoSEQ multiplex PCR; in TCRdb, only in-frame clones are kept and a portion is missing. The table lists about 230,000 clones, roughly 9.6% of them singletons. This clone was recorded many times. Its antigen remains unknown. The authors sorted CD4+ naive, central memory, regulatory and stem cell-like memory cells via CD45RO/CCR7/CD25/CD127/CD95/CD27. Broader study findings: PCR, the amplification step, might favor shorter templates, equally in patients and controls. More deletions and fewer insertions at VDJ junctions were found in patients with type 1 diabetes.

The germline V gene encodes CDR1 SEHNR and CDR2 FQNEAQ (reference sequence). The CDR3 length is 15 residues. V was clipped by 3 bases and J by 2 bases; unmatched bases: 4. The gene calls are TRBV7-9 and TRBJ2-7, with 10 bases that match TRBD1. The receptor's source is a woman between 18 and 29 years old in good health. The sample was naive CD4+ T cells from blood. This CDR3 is CASSFRTGGTYEQYF. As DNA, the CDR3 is TGTGCCAGCAGCTTCCGGACAGGGGGAACCTACGAGCAGTACTTC.